The 24 T cell receptor beta chains in this list originate from one sample, sequenced in a study of blood T cell repertoires in COVID-19. Clones were read by immunoSEQ multiplex PCR, and TCRdb kept only the in-frame ones, dropping some. The data hold some 180,000 clones, with about 90% observed a single time. The sequenced sample consisted of peripheral blood. The source of these receptors is a man aged 45-65 years with acute or convalescent COVID-19.

CDR3 in amino acids: CASSPTRRDRGWNEQFF. In DNA, the CDR3 is TGTGCCAGCAGTCCTACCCGCCGGGACAGGGGTTGGAATGAGCAGTTCTTC. The V and J genes are TRBV27 and TRBJ2-1, with 10 bases identical to TRBD1. V was pared by 5 bases and J by 7 bases, with 14 bases of the junction left unmatched. The CDR3 consists of 17 residues. In germline, CDR1 is MNHEY, CDR2 SMNVEV (reference sequence).

The gene calls are TRBV6-5 and TRBJ2-3, with 11 nucleotides matching TRBD2. This CDR3 spans 15 amino acids. CDR1 is MNHEY and CDR2 is SVGAGI in the germline V gene. Trimming took 8 bases from V and 4 from J; bases not matched to a gene: 8. CDR3 protein: CASPSTSGSADTQYF. CDR3 nucleotide sequence: TGTGCCAGCCCGAGTACTAGCGGGAGTGCAGATACGCAGTATTTT.

The rearrangement links TRBV24-1 to TRBJ2-3; 10 bases line up with TRBD2. V was clipped by 3 bases and J by 6 bases; unmatched bases: 5. The CDR3 covers 15 residues. Germline V CDR1 and CDR2: KGHDR, SFDVKD. The CDR3 DNA reads TGTGCCACCAGTGATATCCTAGCGGGAGTGGATACGCAGTATTTT. Amino acids: CATSDILAGVDTQYF.

The rearrangement uses TRBV14 and TRBJ2-3, with TRBD2 matching 13 bases. CDR1 is SGHDN, CDR2 FVKESK, per germline. V dropped 4 bases and J dropped 3; count of bases not matched to a gene: 7. CDR3 length equals 17 residues. The CDR3 here is CASSPRTSGRGTDTQYF. The CDR3, as DNA: TGTGCCAGCAGCCCCCGGACTAGCGGGAGAGGGACAGATACGCAGTATTTT.

This sequence joins TRBV7-2 and TRBJ2-7, with D unclear. V dropped 2 bases and J dropped 0 bases, with 8 bases sitting between them. This CDR3 is built from 14 residues. From germline, CDR1 is SGHTA and CDR2 FQGNSA. The CDR3 protein is CASSLLGTSYEQYF. In nucleotides, the CDR3 is TGTGCCAGCAGCTTACTAGGAACCTCCTACGAGCAGTACTTC.

This chain links TRBV4-1 with TRBJ2-2; 9 nucleotides line up with TRBD1. V dropped 4 bases and J dropped 4; count of bases not matched to a gene: 4. Germline loops: CDR1 MGHRA, CDR2 YSYEKL. This CDR3 spans 15 amino acids. CDR3: CASSPGQGGTGELFF. CDR3 DNA: TGCGCCAGCAGCCCGGGACAGGGTGGCACCGGGGAGCTGTTTTTT.

This sequence joins TRBV6-5 and TRBJ2-7, with 7 bases matching TRBD1. J was trimmed by 0 bases and V by 6 bases; bases with no gene match: 8. CDR3 length: 15 amino acids. Germline V gene lookup returns CDR1 MNHEY and CDR2 SVGAGI. CDR3 coding DNA: TGTGCCAGCAGACCCGGGACAGTGAACTCCTACGAGCAGTACTTC. Protein product: CASRPGTVNSYEQYF.

This clone was detected only a few times. V gene TRBV14 combines with J gene TRBJ2-2; 7 bases line up with TRBD1. Germline V lookup: CDR1 SGHDN, CDR2 FVKESK. This CDR3 contains 14 residues. Trimming took 4 bases from V and 6 from J; bases not matched to a gene: 5. The CDR3: CASSLQTGPGELFF. The CDR3 DNA reads TGTGCCAGCAGCCTCCAGACAGGGCCCGGGGAGCTGTTTTTT.

This chain joins TRBV7-8 and TRBJ2-7, with a tentative D call TRBD1 (5 bases). V dropped 1 base and J dropped 3 bases, with 10 bases sitting between them. CDR1 is SGHVS, CDR2 FQNEAQ, per germline. CDR3 length: 14 residues. The CDR3 protein is CASSLVAGNYEQYF. The DNA for the CDR3 is TGTGCCAGCAGCTTAGTTGCAGGGAACTACGAGCAGTACTTC. Variable domain in full (rest from reference TRBV7-8 and TRBJ2-7): GAGVSQSPRYKVAKRGQDVALRCDPISGHVSLFWYQQALGQGPEFLTYFQNEAQLDKSGLPSDRFFAERPEGSVSTLKIQRTQQEDSAVYLCASSLVAGNYEQYFGPGTRLTVT.

The gene calls are TRBV6-5 and TRBJ2-7; 7 bases agree with TRBD1. The CDR3 spans 15 residues. Germline CDR1 reads MNHEY; CDR2 reads SVGAGI. V shed 7 bases, J shed 2 bases, and the junction held 11 bases outside the gene matches. The CDR3 nucleotides read TGTGCCAGCACCAACTCCGGACAGGTCACCTACGAGCAGTACGTC. This translates into CASTNSGQVTYEQYV.

This chain connects TRBV9 to TRBJ2-2; D gene uncertain. CDR3 length: 13 amino acids. The germline gives CDR1 SGDLS, CDR2 YYNGEE. V was trimmed by 4 bases and J by 6 bases, leaving 10 bases between them. The CDR3 region is CASSLLVSGELFF. DNA for the CDR3: TGTGCCAGCAGCCTTCTAGTGTCCGGGGAGCTGTTTTTT.

The CDR3 spells CATKNSGRAGNEQFF. DNA for the CDR3: TGTGCCACGAAGAATAGCGGGAGGGCTGGTAATGAGCAGTTCTTC. This chain uses TRBV10-3 with TRBJ2-1; 11 nucleotides align to TRBD2. V lost 10 bases to trimming and J lost 7 bases; unmatched junction nucleotides: 12. Looked up from germline, CDR1 is ENHRY and CDR2 is SYGVKD. This CDR3 is 15 amino acids long.

The chain joins TRBV27 to TRBJ2-6; 7 nucleotides line up with TRBD1. Trimming cost V 5 bases and J 2 bases; bases outside gene matches: 9. The CDR3 has 17 amino acids. Looked up from germline, CDR1 is MNHEY and CDR2 is SMNVEV (reference sequence). The CDR3 sequence: CASSLTGVRTGANVLTF. As DNA, the CDR3 is TGTGCCAGCAGTCTCACAGGGGTCCGGACTGGGGCCAACGTCCTGACTTTC.

The chain is built from TRBV5-1 and TRBJ2-1, with TRBD1 matching 12 bases. The V gene end was trimmed by 4 bases and the J gene end by 9 bases; junction bases not matched to a gene: 11. This CDR3 is built from 16 residues. Germline-derived CDR1 and CDR2 are SGHRS and YFSETQ. The CDR3 DNA reads TGCGCCAGCAGCCCGGGACAGGGGGCGCAGGTGGGTGAGCAGTTCTTC. Protein product: CASSPGQGAQVGEQFF.

The V gene is TRBV7-9, the J gene TRBJ2-6, with D tentatively TRBD2 (5 bases). Trimming left V 7 bases short and J 2 bases short, with 12 bases between. The CDR3 is made up of 15 amino acids. Germline values: CDR1 SEHNR, CDR2 FQNEAQ (reference sequence). The CDR3 DNA is TGTGCCAGCAACCCCCACGGGGCTGGGGCCAACGTCCTGACTTTC. Amino acid sequence: CASNPHGAGANVLTF.

The chain employs TRBV4-2 and TRBJ2-1; TRBD2 aligns across 9 bases. From germline, CDR1 is LGHNA and CDR2 YNFKEQ. J lost 4 bases, V lost 5 bases, and 9 bases had no gene match. The CDR3 contains 16 residues. CDR3 loop: CASSDIAGDPYNEQFF. Here the CDR3 DNA reads TGTGCCAGCAGCGACATAGCGGGGGACCCTTACAATGAGCAGTTCTTC.

The CDR3 sequence: CASRTSDRLNTEAFF. As DNA, the CDR3 is TGCGCCAGCAGAACCTCGGACAGGTTGAACACTGAAGCTTTCTTT. The gene calls are TRBV5-1 and TRBJ1-1; 7 bases map to TRBD1. The germline CDR1 and CDR2 sequences are SGHRS and YFSETQ. The CDR3 is 15 amino acids. V shed 5 bases, J shed 0 bases, and the junction held 7 bases outside the gene matches.

The genes are TRBV7-2 and TRBJ2-5; possibly TRBD2 for D (5 bases). V was clipped by 2 bases and J by 5 bases, with 18 bases between them. There are 16 residues in the CDR3. The germline V gene has CDR1 SGHTA and CDR2 FQGNSA. The CDR3 spells CASSLLLGASAETQYF. The CDR3 DNA reads TGTGCCAGCAGCTTATTGTTGGGAGCTTCCGCGGAGACCCAGTACTTC.

V is TRBV27 and J is TRBJ2-7, with 9 bases aligning to TRBD1. J gave up 3 bases and V 9 bases, and 9 bases lay outside the gene matches. CDR3 length equals 14 residues. The germline V gene has CDR1 MNHEY and CDR2 SMNVEV (reference sequence). As DNA, the CDR3 is TGTGCCAGTAGTACTGGACAGGGGATCTACGAGCAGTACTTC. Protein: CASSTGQGIYEQYF.

The CDR3 loop is CASSLDRARGQPQHF. In DNA form, the CDR3 reads TGTGCCAGTAGCCTCGACAGGGCGAGAGGGCAGCCCCAGCATTTT. The chain recombines TRBV19 with TRBJ1-5; 7 nucleotides align to TRBD1. CDR3 length: 15 residues. Trimming removed 6 bases from V and 7 bases from J; junction bases left unmatched: 12. Per germline, CDR1 LNHDA and CDR2 SQIVND (reference sequence).

CDR3 sequence: CAIKAENTEAFF. CDR3 coding DNA: TGTGCCATCAAGGCGGAGAACACTGAAGCTTTCTTT. The chain is built from TRBV10-3 and TRBJ1-1; D unresolved. The germline V gene has CDR1 ENHRY and CDR2 SYGVKD. The CDR3 spans 12 residues. V lost 7 bases to trimming and J lost 1 base, with 7 bases between them.

The chain carries TRBV4-1 and TRBJ2-7; TRBD2 agrees at 9 bases. Germline assignment: CDR1 MGHRA and CDR2 YSYEKL. V was pared by 0 bases and J by 1 base, with 4 bases of the junction left unmatched. The length of the CDR3 is 16 residues. The CDR3 DNA reads as TGCGCCAGCAGCCAAGATCTAGCGGGGTCGTCCTACGAGCAGTACTTC. Protein sequence: CASSQDLAGSSYEQYF.

The V call is TRBV20-1, the J call TRBJ1-3; D not certain. The CDR3 consists of 11 residues. The germline gives CDR1 DFQATT, CDR2 SNEGSKA (reference sequence). V lost 0 bases and J lost 8, with 5 bases in between. The CDR3 DNA reads as TGCAGTGCTAGAGACCGTTACACCATATATTTT. Its protein is CSARDRYTIYF.

The V and J genes are TRBV4-3 and TRBJ2-3; TRBD2 matches 8 bases. CDR1 and CDR2 (germline): LGHNA, YSLEER. Germline trimming cut 2 bases from V and 3 bases from J; bases unmatched to any gene: 4. This CDR3 is built from 15 residues. The CDR3, as DNA: TGCGCCAGCAGCCAACTTAGCGGGGTGACAGATACGCAGTATTTT. Amino acid sequence: CASSQLSGVTDTQYF.